This T cell receptor beta chain originates from a study of beta chain features in type 1 diabetes. Across the study: When patients were set against healthy donors, age, gender and cell yields were similar. The study, taken as a whole, reports: Any role of HLA type in TCRB rearrangement remained unresolved here.

Researchers reported sorting CD4+ naive, central memory, regulatory and stem cell-like memory cells via CD45RO/CCR7/CD25/CD127/CD95/CD27. Expressed TCRB transcripts were sequenced, since all the RNA that had been isolated was reverse transcribed. Sequenced naive, central memory and regulatory T cell samples produced an average of about 3.57 million reads. Repertoires were generated with immunoSEQ multiplex PCR, while TCRdb's copy carries only in-frame clones and drops some. The data show some 900,000 clones, with around a sixth seen just once and about 0.02% held by the top ten. Comments on this clone: Its specificity is unknown.

This CDR3 is 13 amino acids long. V lost 5 bases, J lost 6 bases, and 14 bases lay in between. The germline V gene has CDR1 SGHTA and CDR2 FQGNSA. The TCR originated in a woman between 18 and 29 years old in good health. The rearrangement joins TRBV7-2 to TRBJ2-7; D might be TRBD1 or TRBD2, each matching 5 bases. Input material: naive CD4+ T cells from blood. The CDR3 spells CASSRARGGEQYF. In nucleotides, the CDR3 is TGTGCCAGCAGCCGGGCCCGGGGCGGCGAGCAGTACTTC. The complete variable domain, with remaining parts taken from reference TRBV7-2 and TRBJ2-7, reads GAGVSQSPSNKVTEKGKDVELRCDPISGHTALYWYRQSLGQGLEFLIYFQGNSAPDKSGLPSDRFSAERTGGSVSTLTIQRTQQEDSAVYLCASSRARGGEQYFGPGTRLTVT.